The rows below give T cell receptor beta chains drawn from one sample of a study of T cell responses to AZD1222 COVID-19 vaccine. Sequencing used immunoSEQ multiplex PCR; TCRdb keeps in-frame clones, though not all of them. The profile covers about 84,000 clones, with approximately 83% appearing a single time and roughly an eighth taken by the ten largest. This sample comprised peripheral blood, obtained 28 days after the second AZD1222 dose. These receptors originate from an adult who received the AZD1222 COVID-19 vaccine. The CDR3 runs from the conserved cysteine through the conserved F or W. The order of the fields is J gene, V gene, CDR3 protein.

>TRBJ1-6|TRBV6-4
CATRTDSSYNSPLHF
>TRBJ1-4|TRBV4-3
CASSQQGPNEKLFF
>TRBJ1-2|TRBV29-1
CSVEDQGTGDGYTF
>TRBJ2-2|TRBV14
CASNGDRAGELFF
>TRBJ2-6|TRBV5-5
CASSFSGANVLTF
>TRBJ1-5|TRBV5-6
CASSGRAGQPQHF
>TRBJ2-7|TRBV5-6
CASRQRGPGLHEQYF
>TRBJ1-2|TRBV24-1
CATSDANLNYGYTF
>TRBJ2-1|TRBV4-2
CASSQVPGLDEQFF
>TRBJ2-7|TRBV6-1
CASSERVSYEQYF
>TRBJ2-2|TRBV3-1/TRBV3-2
CASSRNTGELFF
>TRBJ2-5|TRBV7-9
CASSLGFLGGREIQYF
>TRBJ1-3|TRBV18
CASSDFSGNTIYF
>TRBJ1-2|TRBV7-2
CASSLDRTGVLRGYTF
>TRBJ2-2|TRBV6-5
CATALQTGELFF
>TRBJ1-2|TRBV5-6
CASSYGPGQGGNGYTF
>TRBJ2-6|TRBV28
CASSRRMAGANVLTF
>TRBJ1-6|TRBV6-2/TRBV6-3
CASSYHSDSPSPLHF
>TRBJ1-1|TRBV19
CASSMRGQGATEAFF
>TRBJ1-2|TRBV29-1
CSVESPRDYGYTF
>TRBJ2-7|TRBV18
CASSAKGAGISEQYF
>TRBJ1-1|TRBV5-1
CASRPLTDAGTTEAFF
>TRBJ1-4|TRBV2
CASSVGQSPNEKLFF
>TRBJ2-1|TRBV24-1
CATSDFGDPAYNEQFF
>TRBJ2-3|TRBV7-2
CASSPTVRTQYF
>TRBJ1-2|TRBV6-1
CASSEGPGVYGYTF
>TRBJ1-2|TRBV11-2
CASSLGAGGGYTF
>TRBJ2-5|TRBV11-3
CASSSGTGGWETQYF
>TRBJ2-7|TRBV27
CASSDRNEQYF
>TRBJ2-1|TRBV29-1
CSVQDRRGYNEQFF
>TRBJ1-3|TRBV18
CASSPYGSNSGNTIYF
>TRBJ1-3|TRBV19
CASSGRNSGNTIYF
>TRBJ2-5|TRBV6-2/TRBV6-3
CASSYAGRGVGETQYF
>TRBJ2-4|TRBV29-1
CSAGRTGNIQYF
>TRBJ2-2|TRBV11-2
CASSLDLGSTGELFF
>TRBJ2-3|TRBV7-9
CASSQWVAGGVRRTDTQYF
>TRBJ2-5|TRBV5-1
CASSLGQGFGETQYF
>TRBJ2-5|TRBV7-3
CASSLNPLETQYF
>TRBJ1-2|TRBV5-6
CASSLAVRGPYYGYTF
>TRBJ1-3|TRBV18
CASSPRDRVAGNTIYF
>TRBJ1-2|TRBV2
CASSNRGHNGYTF
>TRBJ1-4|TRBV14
CASSRTTQGEKLFF
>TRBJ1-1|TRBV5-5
CASSAGTDTEAFF
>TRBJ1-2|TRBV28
CASRRTVNYGYTF
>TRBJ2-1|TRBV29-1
CSADSSSYNEQFF
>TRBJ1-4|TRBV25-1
CASSGPRRWTNEKLFF
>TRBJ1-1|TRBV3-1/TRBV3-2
CASSQIQGNTEAFF
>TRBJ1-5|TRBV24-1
CATSDSFGQQQHF
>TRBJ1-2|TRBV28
CASSLGQELNYGYTF